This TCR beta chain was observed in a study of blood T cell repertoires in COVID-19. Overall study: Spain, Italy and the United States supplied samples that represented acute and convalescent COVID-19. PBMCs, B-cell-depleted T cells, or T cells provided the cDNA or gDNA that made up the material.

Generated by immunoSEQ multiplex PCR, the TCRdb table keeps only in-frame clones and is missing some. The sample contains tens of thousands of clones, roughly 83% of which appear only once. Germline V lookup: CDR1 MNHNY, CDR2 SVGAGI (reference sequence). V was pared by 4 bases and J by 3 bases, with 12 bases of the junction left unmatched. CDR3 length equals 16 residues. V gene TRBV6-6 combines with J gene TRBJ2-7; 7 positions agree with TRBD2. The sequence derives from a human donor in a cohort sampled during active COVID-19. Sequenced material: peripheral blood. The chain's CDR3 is CASSLPRGDSVYEQYF. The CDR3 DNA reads TGTGCCAGCAGTTTACCTCGGGGGGACTCTGTCTACGAGCAGTACTTC.